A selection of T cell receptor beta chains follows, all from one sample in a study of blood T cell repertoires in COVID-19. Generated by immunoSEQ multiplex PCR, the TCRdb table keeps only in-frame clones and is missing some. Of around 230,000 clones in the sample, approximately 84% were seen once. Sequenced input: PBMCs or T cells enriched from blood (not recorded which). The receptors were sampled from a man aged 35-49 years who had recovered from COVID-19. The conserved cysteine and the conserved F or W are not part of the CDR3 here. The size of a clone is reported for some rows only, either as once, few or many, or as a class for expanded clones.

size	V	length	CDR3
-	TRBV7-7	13	ASSRETVTYNEQF
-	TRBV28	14	ASSLGGGRLIYGYT
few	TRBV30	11	AWSKPGSGEQF
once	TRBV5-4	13	ASSLSGGREETQY
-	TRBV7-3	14	ASSPTGTSPTNEQF
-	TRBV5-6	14	ASSLEGQGLSYEQY
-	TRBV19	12	ASSTGLAGGVLF
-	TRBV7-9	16	ASRPLPSQGPGTDTQY
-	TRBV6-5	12	ASRRTGGFDGYT
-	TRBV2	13	ASRVTGGEGQPQH
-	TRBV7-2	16	ASSLARTSGGVLYEQF
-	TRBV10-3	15	AISATTTRQARYGYT
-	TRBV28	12	ASSSQGPGYGYT
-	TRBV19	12	ASNPRTGRGEQF
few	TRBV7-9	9	ASTRQRGQY
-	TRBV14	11	ASSQTGYSEAF
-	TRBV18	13	ASSPRGNGSYEQY
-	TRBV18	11	ASRPGTDTEAF
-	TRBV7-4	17	ASSLIWLLRQMNTGELF
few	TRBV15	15	ATSSIPPGTGIDEQY
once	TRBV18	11	ASSPGLVNEQY
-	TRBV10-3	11	AIRGQGADGYT